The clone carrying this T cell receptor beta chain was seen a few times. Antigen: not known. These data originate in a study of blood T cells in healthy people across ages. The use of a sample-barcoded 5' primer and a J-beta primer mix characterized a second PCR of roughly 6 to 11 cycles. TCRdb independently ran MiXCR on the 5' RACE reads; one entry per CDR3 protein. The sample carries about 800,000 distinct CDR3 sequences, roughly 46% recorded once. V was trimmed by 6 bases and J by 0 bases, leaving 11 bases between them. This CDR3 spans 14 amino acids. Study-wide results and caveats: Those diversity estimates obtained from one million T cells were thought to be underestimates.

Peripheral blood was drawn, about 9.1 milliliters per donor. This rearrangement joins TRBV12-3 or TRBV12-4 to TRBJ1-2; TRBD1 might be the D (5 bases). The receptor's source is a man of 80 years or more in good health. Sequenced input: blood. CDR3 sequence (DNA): TGTGCCAGCAGACCAGGGACGGCTAACTATGGCTACACCTTC. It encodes CASRPGTANYGYTF.